These 27 T cell receptor beta chains were sequenced from one sample in a study of monozygotic twins with inflammatory bowel disease. TCRdb derives one entry per CDR3 protein from the 5' RACE reads, leaving out DNA. In all, the sample yields 420,000 or so distinct CDR3 sequences. Sequences were obtained from blood. The receptors derive from a human donor with ulcerative colitis or Crohn's disease, or a healthy co-twin of an affected twin (not recorded which).

The chain uses TRBV28 and TRBJ1-2. The CDR3 runs to 12 residues. Germline V gene lookup returns CDR1 MDHEN and CDR2 SYDVKM. Here the CDR3 reads CASSLEAWGYTF.

The gene calls are TRBV5-1 and TRBJ2-1; the TRBD2 assignment by TCRdb is unverifiable without DNA. The germline gives CDR1 SGHRS, CDR2 YFSETQ. The length of the CDR3 is 15 residues. The CDR3 here is CASSLTVGLVNEQFF.

The rearrangement uses TRBV5-1 and TRBJ2-3; TCRdb's D call of TRBD2 is untestable without DNA. The CDR3 contains 17 residues. Per the germline V gene, CDR1 is SGHRS and CDR2 is YFSETQ. Here the CDR3 reads CASSPGAGGASTDTQYF.

The chain has TRBV19 and TRBJ1-1; TCRdb calls TRBD1, which cannot be checked without DNA. CDR3 length: 14 residues. Per the germline V gene, CDR1 is LNHDA and CDR2 is SQIVND (reference sequence). The CDR3 loop is CASSAPRGNTEAFF.

V usage is TRBV20-1 and J usage is TRBJ2-7; as DNA is missing, the TRBD1 call by TCRdb cannot be tested. The CDR3 runs 16 residues. CDR1 is DFQATT and CDR2 is SNEGSKA in the germline V gene (reference sequence). CDR3 loop: CSARAPGQGASYEQYF.

The J gene is TRBJ2-3, the V gene TRBV29-1; TCRdb's assignment of TRBD1 cannot be checked, as there is no DNA. Germline V lookup: CDR1 SQVTM, CDR2 ANQGSEA. This CDR3 comprises 12 residues. CDR3 protein: CSVEDLGGGQYF.

This chain joins TRBV7-7 and TRBJ1-1; the D call of TRBD1 rests on TCRdb alone, since no DNA is present to check it. Germline lookup yields CDR1 SSHAT and CDR2 FNYEAQ (reference sequence). This CDR3 is 12 amino acids long. CDR3 region: CATRGEGTEAFF.

The rearrangement links TRBV20-1 to TRBJ2-7; the TRBD1 assignment by TCRdb is unverifiable without DNA. The CDR3 spans 11 residues. The germline gives CDR1 DFQATT, CDR2 SNEGSKA (reference sequence). This CDR3 is CSPGQGGEQYF.

V is TRBV2 and J is TRBJ2-2; there is no DNA to check the TCRdb D call of TRBD1. The CDR3 runs to 17 residues. The germline CDR1 and CDR2 sequences are SNHLY and FYNNEI. This chain's CDR3 is CASSETVAPELGGELFF.

The chain links TRBV6-1 to TRBJ2-7; checking the TCRdb D call of TRBD1 is not possible without DNA. Per the germline V gene, CDR1 is MNHNS and CDR2 is SASEGT. The CDR3 has 12 amino acids. CDR3 protein: CASSEAGREQYF.

This sequence joins TRBV28 and TRBJ1-2; the D gene TCRdb calls, TRBD1, cannot be checked with no DNA. The V gene's germline CDR1 is MDHEN and CDR2 SYDVKM. This CDR3 is 15 amino acids long. CDR3 amino acids: CASSPRQGTGGGYTF.

This chain joins TRBV20-1 and TRBJ1-2; the TCRdb D gene call, TRBD1, has no DNA to confirm it. CDR1 is DFQATT, CDR2 SNEGSKA, per germline (reference sequence). CDR3 length: 14 residues. The CDR3 is CSASDTGENYGYTF.

The J gene is TRBJ2-1, the V gene TRBV5-4; TCRdb designates TRBD1, a call that cannot be tested without DNA. CDR1 SGHNT and CDR2 YYREEE come from the germline V gene (reference sequence). The CDR3 length is 13 residues. CDR3 sequence reads: CASSFGGKNEQFF. Filled out from reference TRBV5-4 and TRBJ2-1, the complete variable domain reads ETGVTQSPTHLIKTRGQQVTLRCSSQSGHNTVSWYQQALGQGPQFIFQYYREEENGRGNFPPRFSGLQFPNYSSELNVNALELDDSALYLCASSFGGKNEQFFGPGTRLTVL.

The chain combines TRBV7-3 with TRBJ2-7; there is no DNA to check the TCRdb D call of TRBD2. Germline values: CDR1 SGHTA, CDR2 FQGTGA. The CDR3 is made up of 14 amino acids. The CDR3 here is CASSPNAGLGEQYF.

The chain combines TRBV12-3 or TRBV12-4 with TRBJ1-6; TCRdb's D gene call, TRBD1, goes unchecked for lack of DNA. The CDR3 extends over 14 amino acids. The CDR3 loop reads CASSLWGRSSPLHF.

CDR3 sequence: CASRRPDNEQFF. This chain connects TRBV7-9 to TRBJ2-1. This CDR3 spans 12 amino acids. The germline V gene encodes CDR1 SEHNR and CDR2 FQNEAQ (reference sequence).

The J gene is TRBJ2-3, the V gene TRBV7-2; TCRdb outputs TRBD1, but without DNA this stays unchecked. The CDR3 length is 15 residues. Germline V gene sequence: CDR1 SGHTA, CDR2 FQGNSA. The CDR3 spells CASSMDGGASDTQYF.

The rearrangement links TRBV7-9 to TRBJ1-6. This CDR3 region has 15 residues. Per the germline V gene, CDR1 is SEHNR and CDR2 is FQNEAQ (reference sequence). The CDR3 reads CASSLAGGANSPLHF. The variable domain in full, completed from reference TRBV7-9 and TRBJ1-6, reads DTGVSQNPRHKITKRGQNVTFRCDPISEHNRLYWYRQTLGQGPEFLTYFQNEAQLEKSRLLSDRFSAERPKGSFSTLEIQRTEQGDSAMYLCASSLAGGANSPLHFGNGTRLTVT.

The chain carries TRBV7-2 and TRBJ2-2; without DNA, the TCRdb call of TRBD2 cannot be checked. The CDR3 loop spans 16 amino acids. Germline CDR1 is SGHTA and CDR2 is FQGNSA. This CDR3 reads CASSLVAGGFTGELFF.

This chain joins TRBV2 and TRBJ2-1; TCRdb outputs TRBD2, but without DNA this stays unchecked. Germline V gives CDR1 SNHLY, CDR2 FYNNEI. The CDR3 covers 16 residues. CDR3 loop: CASKNSRAFSYNEQFF. Supplemented by reference TRBV2 and TRBJ2-1, the full variable domain reads EPEVTQTPSHQVTQMGQEVILRCVPISNHLYFYWYRQILGQKVEFLVSFYNNEISEKSEIFDDQFSVERPDGSNFTLKIRSTKLEDSAMYFCASKNSRAFSYNEQFFGPGTRLTVL.

The CDR3 here is CASSRPGTSPRTQYF. The V and J genes are TRBV7-2 and TRBJ2-5; TCRdb returns TRBD2, unconfirmable since there is no DNA. The germline gives CDR1 SGHTA, CDR2 FQGNSA. This CDR3 spans 15 amino acids.

The V and J genes are TRBV27 and TRBJ2-3; without DNA, the TCRdb call of TRBD2 cannot be checked. This CDR3 contains 16 residues. Germline V gene data show CDR1 as MNHEY and CDR2 as SMNVEV (reference sequence). CDR3 residues: CASSFVTSGGTDTQYF.

The chain combines TRBV4-3 with TRBJ1-2; TCRdb returns TRBD1, unconfirmable since there is no DNA. The CDR3 sequence is 16 residues long. CDR1 and CDR2 (germline): LGHNA, YSLEER. This CDR3 reads CASSQGGREANYGYTF.

The chain combines TRBV11-1 with TRBJ2-3; the D call of TRBD1 rests on TCRdb alone, since no DNA is present to check it. This CDR3 is 19 amino acids long. Germline assignment: CDR1 SGHAT and CDR2 FQDESV (reference sequence). CDR3 sequence reads: CASSLSWDREGVGTDTQYF. Full variable domain (missing parts from reference TRBV11-1 and TRBJ2-3): EAEVAQSPRYKITEKSQAVAFWCDPISGHATLYWYRQILGQGPELLVQFQDESVVDDSQLPKDRFSAERLKGVDSTLKIQPAELGDSAMYLCASSLSWDREGVGTDTQYFGPGTRLTVL.

J is TRBJ1-2 and V is TRBV6-6; absent DNA, TCRdb's TRBD1 call cannot be checked. The CDR3 spans 13 residues. Germline V lookup: CDR1 MNHNY, CDR2 SVGAGI (reference sequence). The CDR3 spells CASIDDRRYGYTF.

This chain joins TRBV6-5 and TRBJ2-1; no DNA is available, so the TRBD2 call from TCRdb remains unchecked. CDR1 is MNHEY and CDR2 is SVGAGI in the germline V gene. The CDR3 runs to 18 residues. The CDR3 loop reads CASSYSASGRVSYNEQFF.

This chain uses TRBV5-1 with TRBJ2-7; TCRdb's D call of TRBD1 is untestable without DNA. From germline, CDR1 is SGHRS and CDR2 YFSETQ. This CDR3 is 13 amino acids long. This CDR3 is CASSSTGVREQYF.